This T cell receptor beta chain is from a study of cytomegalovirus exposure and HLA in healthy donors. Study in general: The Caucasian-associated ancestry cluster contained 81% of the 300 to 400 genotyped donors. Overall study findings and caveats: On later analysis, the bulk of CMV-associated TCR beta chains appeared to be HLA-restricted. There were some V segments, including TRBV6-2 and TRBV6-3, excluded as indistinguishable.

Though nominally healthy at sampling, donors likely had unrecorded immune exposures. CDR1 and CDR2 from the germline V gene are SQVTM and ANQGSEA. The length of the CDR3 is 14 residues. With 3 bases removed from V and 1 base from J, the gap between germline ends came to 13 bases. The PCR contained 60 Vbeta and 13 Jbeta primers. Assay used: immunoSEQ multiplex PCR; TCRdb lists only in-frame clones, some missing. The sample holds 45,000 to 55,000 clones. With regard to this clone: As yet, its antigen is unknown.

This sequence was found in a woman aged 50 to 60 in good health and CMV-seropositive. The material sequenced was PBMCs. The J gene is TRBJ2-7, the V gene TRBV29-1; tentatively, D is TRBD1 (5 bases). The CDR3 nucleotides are TGCAGCGTTGATGGGCAGGGTGGGTCCTACGAGCAGTACTTC. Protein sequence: CSVDGQGGSYEQYF.